The sequence of this T cell receptor (beta chain) was determined in a study of cytomegalovirus exposure and HLA in healthy donors. Study-wide results and limits: A few CMV-associated chains were confirmed in vitro to be specific for CMV antigens. As was reported, the HLA-A and HLA-B alleles of most subjects were accurately predicted from TCR beta sequences. Rarity marked most TCR sequences, yet some public TCRs occurred in many donors.

The PCR contained 60 Vbeta and 13 Jbeta primers. Assay: immunoSEQ multiplex PCR; the TCRdb copy retains only in-frame clones and omits some. The sample comprises 90,000 to 120,000 clones, around 67% of which are singletons, and approximately 14% rests with the top ten. This CDR3 spans 13 amino acids. V lost 2 bases and J lost 5; bases outside the gene matches: 3. Germline-derived CDR1 and CDR2 are GTSNPN and SVGIG (reference sequence). Comments on this clone: Its specificity is not known.

Specimen: PBMCs. This sequence joins TRBV30 and TRBJ1-5, with TRBD1 identical over 7 bases. The clonotype comes from a middle-aged woman in good health and CMV-seropositive. Here the CDR3 DNA reads TGTGCCTGGAGTACAACAGGGGATCAGCCCCAGCATTTT. This encodes CAWSTTGDQPQHF.